These 22 T cell receptor beta chains came from one sample sequenced in a study of CD8 T cells in Susac syndrome. A quantity of about 0.5 to 1 ug RNA underwent reverse transcription using random hexamers. TCRdb reprocessed the immunoSEQ multiplex PCR reads via MiXCR and lists one record per CDR3 protein. The repertoire holds 190,000 or so distinct CDR3 sequences, 90% to 95% seen once, with 0.093% in the top ten. The sample consisted of CD4+ T cells from PBMCs. The receptors derive from a human donor with multiple sclerosis.

The gene calls are TRBV7-8 and TRBJ2-1; TRBD1 aligns across 7 bases. This CDR3 region has 15 residues. CDR1 and CDR2 (germline): SGHVS, FQNEAQ. Trimming took 2 bases from V and 6 from J; bases not matched to a gene: 7. The CDR3, as DNA: TGTGCCAGCAGCTTATCACAGGGGATCCTCAATGAGCAGTTCTTC. Protein product: CASSLSQGILNEQFF.

The chain carries TRBV4-1 and TRBJ2-1; weak D call: TRBD1 (5 bases). Germline V gene sequence: CDR1 MGHRA, CDR2 YSYEKL. V was pared by 4 bases and J by 1 base, with 14 bases between. The CDR3 totals 16 residues. In DNA, the CDR3 is TGCGCCAGCAGCCGAACCGGGCAGGGATCCTACAATGAGCAGTTCTTC. This translates into CASSRTGQGSYNEQFF.

The chain has TRBV20-1 and TRBJ2-1; 7 bases agree with TRBD2. Germline V gene lookup returns CDR1 DFQATT and CDR2 SNEGSKA (reference sequence). The CDR3 contains 16 residues. V lost 4 bases, J lost 0 bases, and 9 bases stayed unmatched. The CDR3 spells CSATTSDASSYNEQFF. CDR3 nucleotides: TGCAGTGCTACTACTAGCGACGCTAGCTCCTACAATGAGCAGTTCTTC.

The chain recombines TRBV12-3 or TRBV12-4 with TRBJ2-1; possibly TRBD2 for D (5 bases). Trimming stripped 7 bases from V and 8 bases from J, with 18 bases between. This CDR3 region has 14 residues. CDR3 nucleotide sequence: TGTGCCAGCATTGGACTGTGGGGAGTCCATGAGCAGTTCTTC. It translates to CASIGLWGVHEQFF.

This clonotype has just one count. The rearrangement joins TRBV20-1 to TRBJ2-7, with D possibly TRBD1 on 6 matching bases. Germline V gene sequence: CDR1 DFQATT, CDR2 SNEGSKA (reference sequence). CDR3 size: 14 residues. The V and J ends lost 3 bases and 2 bases respectively, with 14 bases between them. This chain's CDR3 is CSASKSGETYEQYF. DNA of the CDR3: TGCAGTGCTAGTAAATCAGGGGAGACCTACGAGCAGTACTTC.

This chain connects TRBV5-1 to TRBJ1-1; weak D call: TRBD1 (5 bases). This CDR3 region has 14 residues. V dropped 0 bases and J dropped 2 bases, with 8 bases sitting between them. CDR1 SGHRS and CDR2 YFSETQ come from the germline V gene. For the CDR3, the DNA is TGCGCCAGCAGCTTGGACAGGCCTAACACTGAAGCTTTCTTT. The encoded protein is CASSLDRPNTEAFF.

J is TRBJ2-5 and V is TRBV30; D uncertain. V lost 2 bases to trimming and J lost 4 bases, with 2 bases between them. Germline V gives CDR1 GTSNPN, CDR2 SVGIG (reference sequence). This CDR3 has 10 amino acids. Here the CDR3 DNA reads TGTGCCTGGAGTCTAGAGACCCAGTACTTC. It encodes CAWSLETQYF.

This clonotype is a singleton in its sample. The chain couples TRBV4-1 to TRBJ2-7; TRBD2 matches 10 bases. The V segment lost 2 bases and the J segment 2 bases; nucleotides outside the gene matches: 9. CDR1 and CDR2 from the germline V gene are MGHRA and YSYEKL. The length of the CDR3 is 17 residues. The CDR3 sequence: CASSQQSSGGVTYEQYF. CDR3 DNA sequence: TGCGCCAGCAGCCAACAGAGCAGCGGGGGGGTGACCTACGAGCAGTACTTC.

The V call is TRBV5-1, the J call TRBJ2-5; D is unresolved. V was cut by 4 bases and J by 2 bases, with 12 bases left in between. Looked up from germline, CDR1 is SGHRS and CDR2 is YFSETQ. The CDR3 contains 14 residues. CDR3 nucleotide sequence: TGCGCCAGCAGCCCGGGCGGCAGTCAAGAGACCCAGTACTTC. As protein: CASSPGGSQETQYF. The full variable domain, its missing parts supplied by reference TRBV5-1 and TRBJ2-5, is KAGVTQTPRYLIKTRGQQVTLSCSPISGHRSVSWYQQTPGQGLQFLFEYFSETQRNKGNFPGRFSGRQFSNSRSEMNVSTLELGDSALYLCASSPGGSQETQYFGPGTRLLVL.

This clonotype came up once. This chain uses TRBV19 with TRBJ1-1; 9 bases agree with TRBD1. This CDR3 is 15 amino acids long. Germline V lookup: CDR1 LNHDA, CDR2 SQIVND (reference sequence). Trimming cost V 6 bases and J 4 bases; bases outside gene matches: 9. CDR3 residues: CASSRDRVLGTEAFF. For the CDR3, the DNA is TGTGCCAGTAGCCGGGACAGGGTATTGGGCACTGAAGCTTTCTTT.

The chain couples TRBV29-1 to TRBJ2-3; D ambiguous. Germline lookup yields CDR1 SQVTM and CDR2 ANQGSEA. Trimming took 3 bases from V and 2 from J, leaving 6 bases between them. This CDR3 contains 12 residues. In DNA, the CDR3 is TGCAGCGTTGATCCATCCACAGATACGCAGTATTTT. As protein: CSVDPSTDTQYF.

This clonotype was found once. In DNA, the CDR3 is TGCATCTACCATCTCGGGGGCGCCTATGGCTACACCTTC. As protein: CIYHLGGAYGYTF. The chain employs TRBV20-1 and TRBJ1-2; D perhaps matches TRBD1 (6 bases). The CDR3 is made up of 13 amino acids. The germline gives CDR1 DFQATT, CDR2 SNEGSKA (reference sequence).

The CDR3 loop is CATSRDQDTYNEQFF. The CDR3 DNA reads TGTGCCACCAGCAGAGATCAGGACACCTACAATGAGCAGTTCTTC. The chain joins TRBV15 to TRBJ2-1, with D possibly matching TRBD1 (5 bases). This CDR3 region has 15 residues. Germline V gene lookup returns CDR1 LNHNV and CDR2 YYDKDF (reference sequence). Trimming cost V 0 bases and J 2 bases, with 8 bases left between them.

The chain uses TRBV7-8 and TRBJ1-2; TRBD1 agrees at 7 bases. V trimming: 1 base; J trimming: 0 bases; junction bases outside the gene matches: 2. Germline CDR1 reads SGHVS; CDR2 reads FQNEAQ. The CDR3 runs to 15 residues. The CDR3 sequence is CASSLGGTANYGYTF. Here the CDR3 DNA reads TGTGCCAGCAGCTTAGGAGGGACAGCTAACTATGGCTACACCTTC.

The J gene is TRBJ1-2, the V gene TRBV30; D is possibly TRBD1 (6 bases). The CDR3 sequence is 12 residues long. V was pared by 3 bases and J by 8 bases, with 13 bases between. Germline CDR1 and CDR2: GTSNPN and SVGIG (reference sequence). The CDR3 is CAWSGQPGGYTF. In nucleotides, the CDR3 is TGTGCCTGGAGCGGACAGCCGGGGGGCTACACCTTC.

The genes are TRBV9 and TRBJ2-2; D gene uncertain. CDR1 SGDLS and CDR2 YYNGEE come from the germline V gene. The CDR3 runs 14 residues. Trimming cost V 6 bases and J 3 bases, with 12 bases left between them. Written as DNA, the CDR3 is TGTGCCAGCAATGGGCAAGACTACACCGGGGAGCTGTTTTTT. This gives the protein CASNGQDYTGELFF. Variable domain in full (rest from reference TRBV9 and TRBJ2-2): DSGVTQTPKHLITATGQRVTLRCSPRSGDLSVYWYQQSLDQGLQFLIQYYNGEERAKGNILERFSAQQFPDLHSELNLSSLELGDSALYFCASNGQDYTGELFFGEGSRLTVL.

This clonotype has more than one count but fewer than ten. The chain uses TRBV6-5 and TRBJ2-1; D is unclear. V was cut by 1 base and J by 10 bases, with 5 bases left in between. The germline gives CDR1 MNHEY, CDR2 SVGAGI. The CDR3 is 11 residues long. Written as DNA, the CDR3 is TGTGCCAGCAGTTACTTGGGCGAGCAGTTCTTC. This gives the protein CASSYLGEQFF.

The chain has TRBV20-1 and TRBJ2-5; 10 positions match TRBD2. Germline V gene data show CDR1 as DFQATT and CDR2 as SNEGSKA (reference sequence). The CDR3 contains 14 residues. V shed 6 bases and J 2 bases; nucleotides not matched to a gene: 6. The CDR3 DNA reads as TGCAGTGCAGTAGCGGGGGGCCCTCAAGAGACCCAGTACTTC. Its protein is CSAVAGGPQETQYF.

The CDR3 bases are TGCAGTGCTAGAGACGGGGGAGGGTTCTCCGGTGAAGCTTTCTTT. This codes for CSARDGGGFSGEAFF. The V gene is TRBV20-1, the J gene TRBJ1-1; maybe TRBD1 (5 bases). V dropped 0 bases and J dropped 7 bases, with 18 bases sitting between them. The CDR3 extends over 15 amino acids. Germline V CDR1 and CDR2: DFQATT, SNEGSKA (reference sequence).

The chain links TRBV12-5 to TRBJ2-7; 7 nucleotides line up with TRBD2. Per germline, CDR1 LGHNT and CDR2 FRNRAP. J gave up 6 bases and V 2 bases, and 4 bases lay outside the gene matches. This CDR3 has 13 amino acids. CDR3 sequence reads: CASGLTVAGEQYF. The CDR3 DNA sequence: TGTGCTAGTGGTTTGACAGTAGCGGGCGAGCAGTACTTC.

This chain links TRBV3-1 with TRBJ2-1, with D perhaps TRBD2 (5 bases). This CDR3 spans 16 amino acids. Germline assignment: CDR1 LGHDT and CDR2 YNNKEL (reference sequence). The germline V and J ends were trimmed by 2 bases and 5 bases, with 16 bases remaining between them. In DNA form, the CDR3 reads TGTGCCAGCAGCCAACTCGCCCAGCGGTATAACAATGAGCAGTTCTTC. Protein sequence: CASSQLAQRYNNEQFF.

The chain combines TRBV5-1 with TRBJ2-7; D remains ambiguous. Looked up from germline, CDR1 is SGHRS and CDR2 is YFSETQ. The CDR3 covers 14 residues. The V gene lost 3 bases and the J gene lost 1 base, with 11 bases spanning the gap. As DNA, the CDR3 is TGCGCCAGCAGCTATGATTCGAGATCCTACGAGCAGTACTTC. Translation gives CASSYDSRSYEQYF.